This TCR beta chain is drawn from a study of a mutant IDH1 vaccine in newly diagnosed glioma. The overall study: Each patient was administered eight vaccinations, scheduled in weeks 1, 3, 5, 7, 11, 15, 19 and 23. Earlier therapy was either radiotherapy, temozolomide, or both, and most got both.

In regard to this clone: Its target is unknown.

CDR3 length equals 14 residues. Trimming pared 0 bases from V and 6 bases from J, leaving 12 bases between. CDR1 is LNHNV and CDR2 is YYDKDF in the germline V gene (reference sequence). Time point noted: week 5, during vaccination. The study gave 300 ug of mutant IDH1 20-mer peptide per vaccine dose, with topical imiquimod. Repertoires were generated with immunoSEQ multiplex PCR, while TCRdb's copy carries only in-frame clones and drops some. The sample has 30,000 to 45,000 clones, approximately 91% seen once. The TCR originated in a man aged 45-60 years with glioma. The sample consisted of PBMCs, taken from a glioma patient whose treatment included an IDH1 peptide vaccine. This rearrangement joins TRBV15 to TRBJ2-7; the D is unclear. DNA for the CDR3: TGTGCCACCAGCAGAGATCGATCGGGCCGCGAGCAGTACTTC. Translation: CATSRDRSGREQYF.